This entry concerns a single TCR beta chain. This sample stems from a study of blood T cell repertoires in COVID-19. For the study at large: T cells, B-cell-depleted T cells, or PBMCs provided the cDNA or gDNA that served as material.

J gave up 3 bases and V 6 bases, and 5 bases lay outside the gene matches. Germline V lookup: CDR1 SNHLY, CDR2 FYNNEI. The CDR3 has 14 residues. Methods used by the authors: Amplification with reference gene primers provided the estimates of nucleated cell counts. Profiling relied on immunoSEQ multiplex PCR, and the TCRdb table lists in-frame clones only, not all of them. V and J calls and clone size are as listed in that table; D and trimming were resolved from the DNA. The table records 150,000 or so clones, 85% to 90% of them present only once. The sample comprised peripheral blood. This TCR was recovered from a man aged 18 to 30 with COVID-19, enrolled during active disease. The chain has TRBV2 and TRBJ2-7; TRBD2 aligns across 10 bases. The CDR3 nucleotides are TGTGCCAGCAGGACCACTAGCGGGGTCTACGAGCAGTACTTC. Translation gives CASRTTSGVYEQYF.